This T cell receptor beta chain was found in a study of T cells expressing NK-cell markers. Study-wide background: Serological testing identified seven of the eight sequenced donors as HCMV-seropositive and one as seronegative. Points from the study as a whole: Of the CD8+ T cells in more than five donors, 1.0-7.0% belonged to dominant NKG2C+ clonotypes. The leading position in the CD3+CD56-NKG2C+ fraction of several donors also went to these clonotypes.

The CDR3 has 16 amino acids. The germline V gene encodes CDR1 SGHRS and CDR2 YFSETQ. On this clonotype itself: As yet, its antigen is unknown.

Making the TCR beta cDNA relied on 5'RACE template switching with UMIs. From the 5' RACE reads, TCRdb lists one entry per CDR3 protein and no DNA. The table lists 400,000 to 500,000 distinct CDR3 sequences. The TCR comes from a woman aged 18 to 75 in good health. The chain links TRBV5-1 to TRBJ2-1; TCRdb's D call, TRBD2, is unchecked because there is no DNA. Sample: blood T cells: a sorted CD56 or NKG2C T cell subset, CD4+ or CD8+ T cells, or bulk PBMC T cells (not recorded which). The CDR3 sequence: CASSLDASGSPDEQFF.